A selection of T cell receptor beta chains follows, all from one sample in a study of cytomegalovirus exposure and HLA in healthy donors. The repertoire was sequenced with immunoSEQ multiplex PCR; TCRdb's copy has only in-frame clones and lacks some. The table lists 140,000 to 150,000 clones, around 82% of them singletons. The specimen sequenced was PBMCs. The receptors originated from a female donor in good health and CMV-seronegative. CDR3s include the opening cysteine and the closing phenylalanine or tryptophan. Fields, in order: V gene, J gene, CDR3 length, clone size, D gene, CDR3 protein, CDR3 DNA. A D gene is named only where the DNA matches it firmly. Size tells how often a clone was seen (once, few, many) or the class of an expanded clone, and some rows leave it out.

v_gene: TRBV29-1; j_gene: TRBJ2-2; len: 15; abundance: -; d_gene: -; CDR3aa: CSVRGQISNTGELFF; CDR3nt: TGCAGCGTCCGCGGACAGATATCGAACACCGGGGAGCTGTTTTTT
v_gene: TRBV9; j_gene: TRBJ2-1; len: 12; abundance: -; d_gene: -; CDR3aa: CASSATSFEQFF; CDR3nt: TGTGCCAGCAGCGCCACTAGTTTTGAGCAGTTCTTC
v_gene: TRBV6-5; j_gene: TRBJ2-1; len: 13; abundance: -; d_gene: -; CDR3aa: CASRRNVGDEQFF; CDR3nt: TGTGCCAGCAGGAGAAATGTTGGAGATGAGCAGTTCTTC
v_gene: TRBV7-9; j_gene: TRBJ2-7; len: 12; abundance: -; d_gene: -; CDR3aa: CASSRGTYEQYF; CDR3nt: TGTGCCAGCAGCCGAGGGACCTACGAGCAGTACTTC
v_gene: TRBV7-9; j_gene: TRBJ2-1; len: 17; abundance: -; d_gene: -; CDR3aa: CASSLVLGQGSRNEQFF; CDR3nt: TGTGCCAGCAGCTTAGTCTTGGGGCAGGGATCGAGGAATGAGCAGTTCTTC
v_gene: TRBV7-8; j_gene: TRBJ1-2; len: 14; abundance: -; d_gene: -; CDR3aa: CASSLGVLNYGYTF; CDR3nt: TGTGCCAGCAGTCTGGGAGTTTTAAACTATGGCTACACCTTC
v_gene: TRBV6-1; j_gene: TRBJ2-1; len: 15; abundance: -; d_gene: -; CDR3aa: CASSPGGTSYNEQFF; CDR3nt: TGTGCCAGCAGTCCCGGAGGTACCTCCTACAATGAGCAGTTCTTC
v_gene: TRBV6-1; j_gene: TRBJ2-3; len: 15; abundance: -; d_gene: TRBD2; CDR3aa: CASSGSSGRTDTQYF; CDR3nt: TGTGCCAGCAGTGGGTCTAGCGGGAGGACAGATACGCAGTATTTT
v_gene: TRBV4-3; j_gene: TRBJ2-6; len: 16; abundance: few; d_gene: -; CDR3aa: CASSQTSRPGANVLTF; CDR3nt: TGCGCCAGCAGCCAAACTAGTCGCCCTGGGGCCAACGTCCTGACTTTC
v_gene: TRBV4-2; j_gene: TRBJ2-1; len: 14; abundance: -; d_gene: TRBD1; CDR3aa: CASSQGQGKNEQFF; CDR3nt: TGTGCCAGCAGCCAAGGACAGGGTAAGAATGAGCAGTTCTTC
v_gene: TRBV19; j_gene: TRBJ2-1; len: 15; abundance: once; d_gene: TRBD2; CDR3aa: CASSIKTSGRNEQFF; CDR3nt: TGTGCCAGTAGTATAAAGACTAGCGGGAGGAATGAGCAGTTCTTC
v_gene: TRBV4-2; j_gene: TRBJ2-7; len: 17; abundance: -; d_gene: TRBD2; CDR3aa: CASSQDILGRGDYEQYF; CDR3nt: TGTGCCAGCAGCCAAGATATCCTCGGGCGGGGGGACTACGAGCAGTACTTC